What follows are 15 T cell receptor beta chains derived from one specimen sequenced in a study of blood T cell repertoires in COVID-19. The repertoire was sequenced with immunoSEQ multiplex PCR; TCRdb's copy has only in-frame clones and lacks some. The sample has 110,000 to 150,000 clones, 85% to 90% seen once. What was sequenced was peripheral blood. Source of these receptors: a woman in her fifties or sixties with acute or convalescent COVID-19.

CDR3 DNA sequence: TGTGCTAGTGGTTTGGTGACACAAGGCAATCAGCCCCAGCATTTT. Translating gives CASGLVTQGNQPQHF. J is TRBJ1-5 and V is TRBV12-5; no definite D call. The ends were cut back, 0 bases at V and 2 bases at J, with 8 bases in the middle. CDR1 and CDR2 from the germline V gene are LGHNT and FRNRAP. The CDR3 is made up of 15 amino acids.

The V and J genes are TRBV20-1 and TRBJ2-7, with D perhaps matching TRBD2 (6 bases). Germline-derived CDR1 and CDR2 are DFQATT and SNEGSKA (reference sequence). The V end was cut by 3 bases, the J end by 1 base, with 10 bases between. This CDR3 has 13 amino acids. The CDR3 coding sequence is TGCAGTGCTAGTCGGGGGAGATCCTACGAGCAGTACTTC. It translates to CSASRGRSYEQYF.

The J gene is TRBJ2-2, the V gene TRBV7-3; 7 nucleotides agree with TRBD2. The CDR3 sequence is 16 residues long. In germline, CDR1 is SGHTA, CDR2 FQGTGA. The V and J ends lost 5 bases and 2 bases, in that order; junction bases with no gene match: 8. For the CDR3, the DNA is TGTGCCAGCAGCCCAGCTGGCGGGGGAAACACCGGGGAGCTGTTTTTT. Its protein product is CASSPAGGGNTGELFF.

The rearrangement joins TRBV10-3 to TRBJ1-5, with 7 bases that match TRBD1. Losses at the gene ends were 10 bases for V and 0 bases for J; bases not matched to a gene: 6. Germline values: CDR1 ENHRY, CDR2 SYGVKD. The CDR3 is 14 residues long. The CDR3: CATRDSSSNQPQHF. DNA for the CDR3: TGTGCCACTCGGGACAGTTCTAGCAATCAGCCCCAGCATTTT.

The chain joins TRBV18 to TRBJ2-4; tentatively, D is TRBD2 (5 bases). The CDR3 covers 14 residues. From germline, CDR1 is KGHSH and CDR2 LQKENI. Trimming shortened V by 4 bases and J by 2 bases, and 9 bases separated the two germline ends. In DNA form, the CDR3 reads TGTGCCAGCTCACATACCGGGACCAAAAACATTCAGTACTTC. The encoded protein is CASSHTGTKNIQYF.

This clone appeared once. V usage is TRBV25-1 and J usage is TRBJ2-1; the D gene is possibly TRBD1 (5 bases). The CDR3 has 11 residues. Germline V gives CDR1 MGHDK, CDR2 SYGVNS. V lost 7 bases and J 6 bases, leaving 7 bases between the germline ends. The CDR3 DNA reads as TGTGCCAGCAATGGGGCCAATGAGCAGTTCTTC. This encodes CASNGANEQFF.

The chain has TRBV21-1 and TRBJ1-6. TRBV21-1 is marked as a pseudogene. This CDR3 contains 16 residues. The CDR3 region is CASSKSFPRQCSPLHF. In DNA form, the CDR3 reads TGTGCCAGCAGCAAAAGCTTCCCTAGGCAGTGTTCACCCCTCCACTTT.

This chain links TRBV6-5 with TRBJ2-7, with 7 bases matching TRBD1. CDR1 and CDR2 from the germline V gene are MNHEY and SVGAGI. Trimming took 2 bases from V and 2 from J; bases not matched to a gene: 9. The CDR3 is 16 amino acids. Here the CDR3 reads CASSYDGLGQPYEQYF. The CDR3 DNA reads TGTGCCAGCAGTTACGACGGGTTGGGACAGCCCTACGAGCAGTACTTC.

The V and J genes are TRBV6-5 and TRBJ1-1, with unresolved D. CDR1 MNHEY and CDR2 SVGAGI come from the germline V gene. The CDR3 covers 14 residues. V lost 3 bases and J 4 bases, leaving 12 bases between the germline ends. The CDR3 DNA reads as TGTGCCAGCAGTTATTCCCGGGGTGGCACTGAAGCTTTCTTT. The encoded protein is CASSYSRGGTEAFF.

V is TRBV18 and J is TRBJ2-5; 15 bases align to TRBD2. The V gene end was trimmed by 3 bases and the J gene end by 3 bases; junction bases not matched to a gene: 8. The CDR3 extends over 18 amino acids. Germline V gene sequence: CDR1 KGHSH, CDR2 LQKENI. The CDR3 sequence is CASSPKIGLAGGKETQYF. Here the CDR3 DNA reads TGTGCCAGCTCACCGAAGATCGGACTAGCGGGGGGGAAAGAGACCCAGTACTTC.

The V gene is TRBV19, the J gene TRBJ1-2; perhaps TRBD1 as D (5 bases). Germline V gene data show CDR1 as LNHDA and CDR2 as SQIVND (reference sequence). The CDR3 loop spans 15 amino acids. Trimming cost V 7 bases and J 4 bases, with 19 bases left between them. The CDR3 here is CASTPQDTDPYGYTF. Written as DNA, the CDR3 is TGTGCCAGTACCCCCCAGGACACTGACCCCTATGGCTACACCTTC. Full variable domain (remainder filled in from reference TRBV19 and TRBJ1-2): DGGITQSPKYLFRKEGQNVTLSCEQNLNHDAMYWYRQDPGQGLRLIYYSQIVNDFQKGDIAEGYSVSREKKESFPLTVTSAQKNPTAFYLCASTPQDTDPYGYTFGSGTRLTVV.

This chain links TRBV2 with TRBJ1-1; TRBD1 aligns across 8 bases. V lost 6 bases to trimming and J lost 1 base; unmatched junction nucleotides: 1. Germline lookup yields CDR1 SNHLY and CDR2 FYNNEI. CDR3 length equals 13 residues. CDR3 in amino acids: CASRDRGNTEAFF. The CDR3, as DNA: TGTGCCAGCAGAGACAGGGGGAACACTGAAGCTTTCTTT.

This chain links TRBV21-1 with TRBJ1-5; the table names TRBD1, a call not compared with the DNA. TRBV21-1 is classified as a pseudogene. CDR3 size: 17 residues. The CDR3 nucleotides read TGTGCCAGCAGCAAATCGGACAGGGGTGAGACTAGTCAGCCCCAGCATTTT. The encoded protein is CASSKSDRGETSQPQHF.

The gene calls are TRBV9 and TRBJ1-4; TRBD1 matches 8 bases. The J segment lost 8 bases and the V segment lost 5 bases, leaving 11 bases of the junction unmatched. CDR1 and CDR2 from the germline V gene are SGDLS and YYNGEE. The CDR3 is made up of 15 amino acids. CDR3 nucleotides: TGTGCCAGCAGTGTTTTGGACAGGGTAGGAGAAAAACTGTTTTTT. Its translation is CASSVLDRVGEKLFF.

With regard to this clone: The same CDR3 also results from other DNA sequences found in this sample. This chain links TRBV9 with TRBJ1-3; D may be TRBD1 (5 bases). V shed 0 bases and J shed 0 bases, with 7 bases lying between them. This CDR3 is built from 15 residues. Germline V CDR1 and CDR2: SGDLS, YYNGEE. The DNA of the CDR3 is TGTGCCAGCAGCGTAGGGGGGGTCTCTGGAAACACCATATATTTT. Translation gives CASSVGGVSGNTIYF.